Presented here are 21 T cell receptor beta chains from one specimen sequenced in a study of CD8 T cells in Susac syndrome. The RNA input was about 0.5 to 1 ug, and it was reverse transcribed with random hexamers. TCRdb reprocessed the immunoSEQ multiplex PCR reads with MiXCR, giving one entry per CDR3 protein. This sample has about 150,000 distinct CDR3 sequences, with about 95% found just once. The material sequenced was CD8+ T cells from PBMCs. These receptors originate from a human donor with multiple sclerosis.

This chain connects TRBV12-3 or TRBV12-4 to TRBJ2-5; TRBD2 matches 8 bases. The CDR3 sequence is 15 residues long. Trimming cost V 7 bases and J 5 bases; bases outside gene matches: 12. This CDR3 is CASTPRAGGVETQYF. The CDR3 DNA is TGTGCCAGCACCCCAAGGGCGGGGGGCGTGGAGACCCAGTACTTC.

The V call is TRBV25-1, the J call TRBJ1-1, with 7 bases identical to TRBD1. From germline, CDR1 is MGHDK and CDR2 SYGVNS. Trimming removed 1 base from V and 6 bases from J; junction bases left unmatched: 5. The length of the CDR3 is 14 residues. The CDR3 sequence is CASSELGGTAEAFF. Here the CDR3 DNA reads TGTGCCAGCAGTGAATTGGGAGGGACAGCTGAAGCTTTCTTT.

DNA for the CDR3: TGTGCCTGGAGTGTGGGGACTAGCGGGGGCAAAAACATTCAGTACTTC. Translated: CAWSVGTSGGKNIQYF. The V and J genes are TRBV30 and TRBJ2-4; 14 bases match TRBD2. Germline V gives CDR1 GTSNPN, CDR2 SVGIG (reference sequence). This CDR3 spans 16 amino acids. The J segment lost 3 bases and the V segment lost 0 bases, leaving 1 base of the junction unmatched.

The chain combines TRBV30 with TRBJ1-1; no clear D. There are 13 residues in the CDR3. Per the germline V gene, CDR1 is GTSNPN and CDR2 is SVGIG (reference sequence). Trimming stripped 4 bases from V and 5 bases from J, with 14 bases between. The chain's CDR3 is CAWMDSLRTEAFF. The CDR3 DNA reads as TGTGCCTGGATGGACTCGCTACGGACTGAAGCTTTCTTT.

The rearrangement joins TRBV5-4 to TRBJ2-7; TRBD2 agrees at 9 bases. Germline values: CDR1 SGHNT, CDR2 YYREEE (reference sequence). The junction had 5 bases not matched to a gene; V was cut back by 1 base and J by 3 bases. The CDR3 has 15 residues. CDR3: CASSLSAGGFYEQYF. CDR3 sequence (DNA): TGTGCCAGCAGCTTGTCAGCGGGGGGCTTCTACGAGCAGTACTTC.

The chain has TRBV18 and TRBJ2-1; TRBD2 might be the D (6 bases). This CDR3 is built from 14 residues. Trimming stripped 5 bases from V and 4 bases from J, with 12 bases between. CDR1 and CDR2 from the germline V gene are KGHSH and LQKENI. CDR3: CASSGGNQYNEQFF. DNA of the CDR3: TGTGCCAGCTCAGGCGGGAACCAGTACAATGAGCAGTTCTTC.

V gene TRBV4-1 combines with J gene TRBJ1-2; a possible D gene is TRBD1 (6 bases). Per the germline V gene, CDR1 is MGHRA and CDR2 is YSYEKL. The germline V and J ends were trimmed by 0 bases and 2 bases, with 10 bases remaining between them. CDR3 size: 15 residues. CDR3 sequence reads: CASSQENRANYGYTF. DNA for the CDR3: TGCGCCAGCAGCCAAGAAAACAGGGCCAACTATGGCTACACCTTC.

V gene TRBV19 combines with J gene TRBJ2-1; perhaps D is TRBD1 or TRBD2 (5 bases each). This CDR3 comprises 15 residues. V lost 3 bases and J lost 5, with 14 bases in between. CDR1 is LNHDA, CDR2 SQIVND, per germline (reference sequence). CDR3 loop: CASSIWSRGDNEQFF. As DNA, the CDR3 is TGTGCCAGTAGTATTTGGTCCCGAGGGGACAATGAGCAGTTCTTC.

The rearrangement joins TRBV6-6 to TRBJ1-1; D is perhaps TRBD1 (6 bases). Trimming removed 4 bases from V and 6 bases from J, with 15 bases in between. The CDR3 covers 14 residues. Per germline, CDR1 MNHNY and CDR2 SVGAGI (reference sequence). The CDR3: CASSWSAGASEAFF. CDR3 in DNA: TGTGCCAGCAGTTGGTCGGCGGGGGCGTCTGAAGCTTTCTTT.

The CDR3 nucleotides are TGTGCCAGCAGCCAAGACAAGGGAGGTAGTGTGGGCTACACCTTC. The encoded protein is CASSQDKGGSVGYTF. The rearrangement uses TRBV4-2 and TRBJ1-2; D is uncertain. CDR1 is LGHNA, CDR2 YNFKEQ, per germline. The V and J ends lost 0 bases and 8 bases respectively, with 16 bases between them. The CDR3 runs to 15 residues.

The chain links TRBV4-1 to TRBJ2-7; 8 bases are a match to TRBD1. The CDR3 runs to 15 residues. Germline loops: CDR1 MGHRA, CDR2 YSYEKL. Trimming took 3 bases from V and 5 from J; bases not matched to a gene: 9. The CDR3 loop is CASSQTQGAQDEQYF. The CDR3 coding sequence is TGCGCCAGCAGCCAGACCCAGGGGGCGCAAGACGAGCAGTACTTC.

The rearrangement uses TRBV12-3 or TRBV12-4 and TRBJ1-2; D is ambiguous. The CDR3 totals 12 residues. V lost 2 bases, J lost 3 bases, and 4 bases lay in between. CDR3 sequence reads: CASSLSDYGYTF. The CDR3 bases are TGTGCCAGCAGTTTATCGGACTATGGCTACACCTTC.

This clonotype was counted a single time. The chain is built from TRBV9 and TRBJ2-1; 8 bases line up with TRBD2. This CDR3 region has 16 residues. Germline CDR1 reads SGDLS; CDR2 reads YYNGEE. Losses at the gene ends were 3 bases for V and 2 bases for J; bases not matched to a gene: 7. In DNA, the CDR3 is TGTGCCAGCAGCGGGGACTCCGGGGGGGCCTACAATGAGCAGTTCTTC. The encoded protein is CASSGDSGGAYNEQFF.

The J gene is TRBJ1-5, the V gene TRBV20-1; no clear D gene. Between the trimmed V and J ends, which lost 3 bases and 4 bases, there was a span of 10 bases. The V gene's germline CDR1 is DFQATT and CDR2 SNEGSKA (reference sequence). This CDR3 is built from 13 residues. This chain's CDR3 is CSASGVENQPQHF. The DNA of the CDR3 is TGCAGTGCTAGTGGGGTAGAGAATCAGCCCCAGCATTTT.

The V gene is TRBV14, the J gene TRBJ2-1; TRBD2 might be the D (5 bases). The CDR3 consists of 15 residues. Trimming shortened V by 3 bases and J by 0 bases, and 9 bases separated the two germline ends. The V gene's germline CDR1 is SGHDN and CDR2 FVKESK. The CDR3 protein is CASSQRESSYNEQFF. In DNA form, the CDR3 reads TGTGCCAGCAGCCAGAGGGAGAGCTCCTACAATGAGCAGTTCTTC.

The CDR3 sequence is CASSLEGTSYNEQFF. In DNA, the CDR3 is TGCGCCAGCAGCTTGGAGGGGACTAGTTACAATGAGCAGTTCTTC. The V and J genes are TRBV5-1 and TRBJ2-1; 8 bases align to TRBD2. This CDR3 has 15 residues. Germline V CDR1 and CDR2: SGHRS, YFSETQ. V lost 0 bases to trimming and J lost 4 bases; unmatched junction nucleotides: 3.

This CDR3 reads CASSADKASGANVLTF. In DNA, the CDR3 is TGTGCCAGCAGCGCCGATAAGGCCTCTGGGGCCAACGTCCTGACTTTC. The chain links TRBV9 to TRBJ2-6; D uncertain. CDR3 length: 16 amino acids. The V end was cut by 3 bases, the J end by 0 bases, with 10 bases between. Germline V gene data show CDR1 as SGDLS and CDR2 as YYNGEE.

This clonotype was detected once. The chain couples TRBV27 to TRBJ1-1; 7 positions match TRBD1. The CDR3 covers 14 residues. J was trimmed by 1 base and V by 8 bases; bases with no gene match: 7. Germline V gives CDR1 MNHEY, CDR2 SMNVEV (reference sequence). The CDR3 nucleotides read TGTGCCAGCCGCCCCGGGACAGCGAACACTGAAGCTTTCTTT. Translated, it gives CASRPGTANTEAFF.

The CDR3 region has the DNA TGTGCCTGGAGTATTGCGAACACTGAAGCTTTCTTT. It yields the protein CAWSIANTEAFF. The chain has TRBV30 and TRBJ1-1; D not certain. V was cut by 2 bases and J by 1 base, with 5 bases left in between. The CDR3 sequence is 12 residues long. Germline assignment: CDR1 GTSNPN and CDR2 SVGIG (reference sequence).

Here the CDR3 reads CSVETWLGNEQFF. DNA for the CDR3: TGCAGCGTTGAAACATGGCTGGGGAATGAGCAGTTCTTC. The V and J genes are TRBV29-1 and TRBJ2-1; D is ambiguous. The CDR3 is made up of 13 amino acids. The germline V gene has CDR1 SQVTM and CDR2 ANQGSEA. V lost 2 bases and J lost 7, with 12 bases in between.

The J gene is TRBJ2-7, the V gene TRBV4-1; 11 bases line up with TRBD1. Trimming at V came to 2 bases and at J to 3 bases, leaving 3 bases not matched to a gene. In germline, CDR1 is MGHRA, CDR2 YSYEKL. CDR3 size: 15 residues. As DNA, the CDR3 is TGCGCCAGCAGCCAAACCGGGACAGGGGGCTACGAGCAGTACGTC. The encoded protein is CASSQTGTGGYEQYV.